The 26 T cell receptor beta chains given below trace back to one sample, sequenced in a study of human T cells and chemical hapten exposure. TCRdb re-called the RACE reads through MiXCR, storing one row per CDR3 protein. The repertoire holds 40,000 or so distinct CDR3 sequences, with 12% as singletons. This sample's time point: patch test 3, about 24 weeks after DPC sensitization. Treatment in this sample: therapeutic diphenylcyclopropenone sensitization with weekly scalp DPC. Blood, whole and unfractionated, served as the source for total RNA extraction. The material was whole blood, obtained in connection with sensitization to the hapten diphenylcyclopropenone (DPC). The receptors here all came from a woman between 40 and 55 years old with alopecia areata. Some clones in this sample may be carry-over from other donors' samples.

The V and J genes are TRBV3-1 and TRBJ2-3; TRBD2 agrees at 12 bases. Germline CDR1 reads LGHDT; CDR2 reads YNNKEL (reference sequence). Losses at the gene ends were 4 bases for V and 5 bases for J; bases not matched to a gene: 7. CDR3 size: 16 residues. CDR3 sequence reads: CASSPTPGLAGDTQYF. CDR3 bases: TGTGCCAGCAGCCCAACACCGGGACTAGCGGGAGATACGCAGTATTTT.

In this sample, this clonotype turned up many times. The chain couples TRBV7-3 to TRBJ2-2; TRBD1 or TRBD2 may be the D gene (5 bases each). Deletions cut 7 bases from V and 0 bases from J, with 12 bases between. The length of the CDR3 is 15 residues. The V gene's germline CDR1 is SGHTA and CDR2 FQGTGA. Here the CDR3 reads CASTPGPTNTGELFF. The CDR3 DNA is TGTGCCAGCACCCCGGGACCGACGAACACCGGGGAGCTGTTTTTT. Full variable domain (rest looked up from reference TRBV7-3 and TRBJ2-2): GAGVSQTPSNKVTEKGKYVELRCDPISGHTALYWYRQSLGQGPEFLIYFQGTGAADDSGLPNDRFFAVRPEGSVSTLKIQRTERGDSAVYLCASTPGPTNTGELFFGEGSRLTVL.

In its sample, this clonotype was seen many times. The chain employs TRBV20-1 and TRBJ1-5; 9 nucleotides agree with TRBD1. This CDR3 region has 13 residues. Germline V gene sequence: CDR1 DFQATT, CDR2 SNEGSKA (reference sequence). J lost 6 bases, V lost 6 bases, and 6 bases had no gene match. The CDR3 loop reads CSARTGEGQPQHF. The CDR3 nucleotides read TGCAGTGCCCGGACAGGGGAGGGTCAGCCCCAGCATTTT.

This clonotype was recorded at least ten times. V gene TRBV5-1 combines with J gene TRBJ2-5, with D hard to call. This CDR3 is 12 amino acids long. V was pared by 2 bases and J by 1 base, with 3 bases between. Germline values: CDR1 SGHRS, CDR2 YFSETQ. The CDR3 sequence is CASSFVQETQYF. In DNA form, the CDR3 reads TGCGCCAGCAGCTTTGTCCAAGAGACCCAGTACTTC. Drawing the rest from reference TRBV5-1 and TRBJ2-5, the complete variable domain is KAGVTQTPRYLIKTRGQQVTLSCSPISGHRSVSWYQQTPGQGLQFLFEYFSETQRNKGNFPGRFSGRQFSNSRSEMNVSTLELGDSALYLCASSFVQETQYFGPGTRLLVL.

The table lists this clonotype with many counts. The J gene is TRBJ1-2, the V gene TRBV28, with D maybe TRBD1 (6 bases). V gave up 10 bases and J gave up 10 bases, with 13 bases separating them. The germline V gene has CDR1 MDHEN and CDR2 SYDVKM. The CDR3 totals 10 residues. The CDR3 DNA is TGTGCCACCTACCGGGACACCTACACCTTC. Its protein is CATYRDTYTF.

This chain connects TRBV20-1 to TRBJ2-7; no reliable D call. The CDR3 totals 11 residues. Per germline, CDR1 DFQATT and CDR2 SNEGSKA (reference sequence). The CDR3 DNA reads as TGCAGGGCCGGTGATTCGACGGTGCAGTACTTC. Its protein is CRAGDSTVQYF.

The sample holds many counts of this clonotype. The J gene is TRBJ2-1, the V gene TRBV19, with 10 bases identical to TRBD2. CDR1 and CDR2 from the germline V gene are LNHDA and SQIVND (reference sequence). This CDR3 has 17 residues. Germline trimming cut 3 bases from V and 5 bases from J; bases unmatched to any gene: 10. The CDR3 loop reads CASSMVRLAGDNNEQFF. The CDR3 DNA follows: TGTGCCAGTAGTATGGTTCGGCTAGCGGGAGACAACAATGAGCAGTTCTTC.

Many counts were recorded for this clonotype. The chain combines TRBV11-3 with TRBJ2-1; unclear D gene. The V end was cut by 6 bases, the J end by 0 bases, with 12 bases between. This CDR3 spans 15 amino acids. CDR1 SGHNT and CDR2 YENEEA come from the germline V gene. The DNA of the CDR3 is TGTGCCAGCAGTTCGAACGCGGACTCCTACAATGAGCAGTTCTTC. Translated, it gives CASSSNADSYNEQFF.

The rearrangement joins TRBV6-2 or TRBV6-3 to TRBJ1-1, with 10 bases lining up with TRBD1. This CDR3 contains 15 residues. The germline V gene has CDR1 MNHEY and CDR2 SVGEGT. The ends lost 4 bases at V and 4 bases at J; junction bases unmatched: 6. The CDR3 DNA is TGTGCCAGCAGTTCTTCCGGGACAGGGGTCACTGAAGCTTTCTTT. Residues: CASSSSGTGVTEAFF.

Sample share makes this clonotype medium-sized. This chain joins TRBV7-3 and TRBJ2-5; 7 nucleotides match TRBD2. This CDR3 is 15 amino acids long. The V gene end was trimmed by 0 bases and the J gene end by 7 bases; junction bases not matched to a gene: 8. CDR1 and CDR2 from the germline V gene are SGHTA and FQGTGA. The CDR3 sequence is CASSLTEASGGTQYF. As DNA, the CDR3 is TGTGCCAGCAGCTTAACCGAGGCTAGCGGAGGGACCCAGTACTTC.

The table lists this clonotype with many counts. The chain recombines TRBV29-1 with TRBJ2-6; D unclear. CDR1 and CDR2 from the germline V gene are SQVTM and ANQGSEA. There are 13 residues in the CDR3. The chain's CDR3 is CSPPEAGANVLTF. The CDR3 bases are TGCAGTCCTCCAGAGGCTGGGGCCAACGTCCTGACTTTC.

This clonotype was found many times. The chain employs TRBV27 and TRBJ2-1; D is uncertain. CDR3 size: 13 residues. The germline V gene encodes CDR1 MNHEY and CDR2 SMNVEV (reference sequence). V shed 2 bases and J shed 4 bases, with 6 bases lying between them. Here the CDR3 DNA reads TGTGCCAGCAGTTTAGCCCAGTACAATGAGCAGTTCTTC. Translation: CASSLAQYNEQFF.

This clonotype was seen at least ten times. The V and J genes are TRBV7-3 and TRBJ1-1, with 9 bases identical to TRBD1. Per germline, CDR1 SGHTA and CDR2 FQGTGA. The CDR3 contains 14 residues. Trimming took 5 bases from V and 4 from J; bases not matched to a gene: 5. CDR3 coding DNA: TGTGCCAGCAGCCCCGGGACAGGGTCCACTGAAGCTTTCTTT. Its translation: CASSPGTGSTEAFF.

V gene TRBV5-1 combines with J gene TRBJ2-1; D is undetermined. CDR1 and CDR2 (germline): SGHRS, YFSETQ. CDR3 length: 13 amino acids. V lost 4 bases and J 0 bases, leaving 5 bases between the germline ends. CDR3: CASSRSSYNEQFF. In DNA, the CDR3 is TGCGCCAGCAGCCGAAGCTCCTACAATGAGCAGTTCTTC.

This clonotype was recorded many times. The chain employs TRBV9 and TRBJ1-6; 8 bases agree with TRBD1. The germline V gene has CDR1 SGDLS and CDR2 YYNGEE. The J segment lost 13 bases and the V segment lost 0 bases, leaving 9 bases of the junction unmatched. This CDR3 has 15 amino acids. CDR3: CASSVGTTGGSPLHF. CDR3 sequence (DNA): TGTGCCAGCAGCGTAGGAACAACAGGGGGGAGTCCCCTCCACTTT.

The chain carries TRBV28 and TRBJ2-5; 9 nucleotides agree with TRBD2. Germline V gene sequence: CDR1 MDHEN, CDR2 SYDVKM. V lost 11 bases, J lost 4 bases, and 5 bases stayed unmatched. The CDR3 spans 12 residues. The CDR3 nucleotides are TGTGCCTCTCTTAGCGGGAGAGAGACCCAGTACTTC. It specifies CASLSGRETQYF.

This rearrangement joins TRBV28 to TRBJ1-2, with a tentative D call TRBD1 (6 bases). CDR1 is MDHEN, CDR2 SYDVKM, per germline. The V gene lost 7 bases and the J gene lost 7 bases, with 22 bases spanning the gap. This CDR3 is 15 amino acids long. The CDR3 DNA reads TGTGCCAGCATCTCTGGGGGCTTGCGTGCGGCTGGCTACACCTTC. This encodes CASISGGLRAAGYTF.

The V call is TRBV10-3, the J call TRBJ1-5; D gene uncertain. CDR1 ENHRY and CDR2 SYGVKD come from the germline V gene. V was pared by 8 bases and J by 7 bases, with 15 bases between. The CDR3 length is 13 residues. The DNA for the CDR3 is TGTGCCATCCAGAGGCATCCTGGGCAGCCCCAGCATTTT. This codes for CAIQRHPGQPQHF.

Many counts were recorded for this clonotype. The rearrangement uses TRBV7-2 and TRBJ2-3, with D perhaps matching TRBD2 (5 bases). CDR1 SGHTA and CDR2 FQGNSA come from the germline V gene. V was shortened by 6 bases and J by 6 bases, with 10 bases between the two germline ends. The CDR3 is 12 amino acids. CDR3: CASSLASDTQYF. CDR3 DNA sequence: TGTGCCAGCAGTCTAGCCTCTGATACGCAGTATTTT.

The chain uses TRBV6-1 and TRBJ1-2; perhaps TRBD1 as D (6 bases). The CDR3 sequence is 14 residues long. Trimming shortened V by 5 bases and J by 2 bases, and 12 bases separated the two germline ends. Germline assignment: CDR1 MNHNS and CDR2 SASEGT. CDR3 in DNA: TGTGCCAGCAGTCCCACAGGGACAAACTATGGCTACACCTTC. Encoded protein: CASSPTGTNYGYTF.

This clonotype was detected a few times. V and J are TRBV3-1 and TRBJ2-7; TRBD2 matches at 7 bases. Germline CDR1 LGHDT, CDR2 YNNKEL (reference sequence). CDR3 size: 13 residues. After removal of 2 bases from V and 6 bases from J, the junction contained 4 bases not matched to a gene. The CDR3 bases are TGTGCCAGCAGCCAAATAGGCGGGGGCGAGCAGTACTTC. It encodes CASSQIGGGEQYF.

V is TRBV2 and J is TRBJ2-7, with D unresolved. V was shortened by 2 bases and J by 7 bases, with 6 bases between the two germline ends. The CDR3 has 11 amino acids. Germline values: CDR1 SNHLY, CDR2 FYNNEI. The CDR3 is CASSEIWEQYF. The CDR3 bases are TGTGCCAGCAGTGAAATCTGGGAGCAGTACTTC.

This clonotype was seen at least ten times. The chain is built from TRBV6-2 or TRBV6-3 and TRBJ2-7; the match to TRBD2 covers 7 bases. Germline-derived CDR1 and CDR2 are MNHEY and SVGEGT. V shed 5 bases and J 2 bases; nucleotides not matched to a gene: 0. The CDR3 totals 12 residues. DNA of the CDR3: TGTGCCAGCAGTGGGACTACCTACGAGCAGTACTTC. This gives the protein CASSGTTYEQYF.

The chain employs TRBV7-2 and TRBJ2-3, with a possible D match to TRBD2 (5 bases). V shed 4 bases and J shed 6 bases, with 14 bases lying between them. The germline gives CDR1 SGHTA, CDR2 FQGNSA. This CDR3 is 14 amino acids long. Here the CDR3 reads CASSSRALGDTQYF. For the CDR3, the DNA is TGTGCCAGCAGCTCGAGGGCCCTCGGGGATACGCAGTATTTT.

Only a few counts were recorded for this clonotype. The CDR3 region is CASSPGTGDHEQYF. As DNA, the CDR3 is TGCGCCAGCAGCCCCGGGACAGGGGATCACGAGCAGTACTTC. The V call is TRBV5-1, the J call TRBJ2-7; TRBD1 agrees at 10 bases. The germline gives CDR1 SGHRS, CDR2 YFSETQ. V trimming: 4 bases; J trimming: 5 bases; junction bases outside the gene matches: 6. The CDR3 runs 14 residues.

V and J are TRBV5-5 and TRBJ2-1; 9 bases agree with TRBD2. Per the germline V gene, CDR1 is SGHKS and CDR2 is YYEKEE (reference sequence). With 2 bases clipped from V and 6 bases from J, the junction kept 6 bases outside the gene matches. The CDR3 covers 15 residues. CDR3 residues: CASSFAGGPSNEQFF. CDR3 nucleotide sequence: TGTGCCAGCAGCTTCGCGGGGGGGCCATCCAATGAGCAGTTCTTC.